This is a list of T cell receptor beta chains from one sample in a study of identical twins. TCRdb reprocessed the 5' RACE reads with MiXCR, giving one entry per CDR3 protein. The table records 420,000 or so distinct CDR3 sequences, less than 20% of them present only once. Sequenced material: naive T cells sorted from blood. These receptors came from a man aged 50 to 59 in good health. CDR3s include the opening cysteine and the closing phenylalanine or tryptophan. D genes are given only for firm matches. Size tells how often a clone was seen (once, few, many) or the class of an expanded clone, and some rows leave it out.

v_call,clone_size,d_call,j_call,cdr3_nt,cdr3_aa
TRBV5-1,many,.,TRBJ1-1,TGCGCCAGCAGACCGCGGGAGGGTGAAGCTTTCTTT,CASRPREGEAFF
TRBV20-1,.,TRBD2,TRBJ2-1,TGCAGTGCTAGAGATCTAGCGGGAGGGCGGAATGAGCAGTTCTTC,CSARDLAGGRNEQFF
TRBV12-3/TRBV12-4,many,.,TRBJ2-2,TGTGCCAGCAGTTTAAGCAGGGTACTTGGTCGGGAGCTGTTTTTT,CASSLSRVLGRELFF
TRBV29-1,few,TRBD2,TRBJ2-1,TGCAGCCATATGGGAGGGGACCAATCCTACAATGAGCAGTTCTTC,CSHMGGDQSYNEQFF
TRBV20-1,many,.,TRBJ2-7,TGCAGTGCTAGCCTTACGGGGGTGCTAGGCGAGCAGTACTTC,CSASLTGVLGEQYF
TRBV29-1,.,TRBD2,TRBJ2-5,TGCAGCGTTGGATCGGGCGGGAGATTATCGGCCGGAGAGACCCAGTACTTC,CSVGSGGRLSAGETQYF
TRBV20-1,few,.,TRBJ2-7,TGCAGTGCTAGAGATGCTCGGACAGCCTACGAGCAGTACTTC,CSARDARTAYEQYF
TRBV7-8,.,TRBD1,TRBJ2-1,TGTGCCAGCAGCTATATCGGACAGGGTAGTGATGAGCAGTTCTTC,CASSYIGQGSDEQFF
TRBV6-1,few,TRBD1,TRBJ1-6,TGTGCCAGCAATCAGGGGGACAGGGGTGCACCCCTCCACTTT,CASNQGDRGAPLHF
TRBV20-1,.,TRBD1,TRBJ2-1,TGCAGTGCTAGACTACGACAGGGCCTATACAATGAGCAGTTCTTC,CSARLRQGLYNEQFF
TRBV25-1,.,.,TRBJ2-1,TGTGCCAGCAGTCCGGGGAGGTTCTCCTACAATGAGCAGTTCTTC,CASSPGRFSYNEQFF
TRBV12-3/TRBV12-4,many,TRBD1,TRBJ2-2,TGTGCCAGCAGTTCCTGGTCGGGACAGGGTCGAACCGGGGAGCTGTTTTTT,CASSSWSGQGRTGELFF
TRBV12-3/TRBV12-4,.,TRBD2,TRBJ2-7,TGTGCCAGCAGCCCTAGCGGAAGGAGCTCCTACGAGCAGTGCTTC,CASSPSGRSSYEQCF
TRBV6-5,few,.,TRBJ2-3,TGTGCCAGCAGTTACGCCCAGACTAGCACAGATACGCAGTATTTT,CASSYAQTSTDTQYF
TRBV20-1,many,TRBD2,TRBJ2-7,TGCAGTGCAACAGGACATCTCGGGACTAGCGTTTCCTACGAGCAGTACTTC,CSATGHLGTSVSYEQYF
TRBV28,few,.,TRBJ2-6,TGTGCCAGCAGTACCCCCTCAGGGGCCAACGTCCTGACTTTC,CASSTPSGANVLTF
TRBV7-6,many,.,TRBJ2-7,TGTGCCAGCAGCCCAGGGTGGAGCTCCTACGAGCAGTACTTC,CASSPGWSSYEQYF
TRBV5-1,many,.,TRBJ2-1,TGCGCCAGCAGCCCTGGGGACACCCTCTCCTACAATGAGCAGTTCTTC,CASSPGDTLSYNEQFF
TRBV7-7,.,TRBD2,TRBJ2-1,TGTGCTAGCACCACCGGACTAGCGGGGGCGTCTGAGCAGTTCTTC,CASTTGLAGASEQFF
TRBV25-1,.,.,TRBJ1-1,TGTGCCAGCAGTGAATTTCAGGGCACGGTGAACACTGAAGCTTTCTTT,CASSEFQGTVNTEAFF